These 17 T cell receptor beta chains were sequenced from one sample in a study of cytomegalovirus exposure and HLA in healthy donors. The study ran its PCR with 60 Vbeta and 13 Jbeta primers. TCRdb keeps only in-frame clones here, not all; method: immunoSEQ multiplex PCR. The data show over 110,000 clones, with 75% to 85% seen just once and about 6.6% held by the top ten. Material: PBMCs. These receptors all come from a woman aged 40 to 50 in good health and CMV-seropositive.

The rearrangement joins TRBV6-5 to TRBJ1-4; 9 nucleotides match TRBD1. This CDR3 has 14 amino acids. From germline, CDR1 is MNHEY and CDR2 SVGAGI. Trimming cost V 6 bases and J 7 bases; bases outside gene matches: 6. This CDR3 is CASSRQGEAEKLFF. The CDR3 nucleotides are TGTGCCAGCAGCCGACAGGGGGAGGCTGAAAAACTGTTTTTT.

The rearrangement joins TRBV6-4 to TRBJ2-3; D might be TRBD1 (7 bases). With 6 bases removed from V and 9 bases from J, the gap between germline ends came to 28 bases. This CDR3 is built from 17 residues. CDR1 is MRHNA and CDR2 is SNTAGT in the germline V gene. CDR3 in amino acids: CASSDDPAGGSRGTQYF. The CDR3 DNA follows: TGTGCCAGCAGCGATGACCCCGCAGGGGGGTCAAGGGGGACGCAGTATTTT.

The chain uses TRBV29-1 and TRBJ1-5, with 8 bases aligning to TRBD1. Germline V CDR1 and CDR2: SQVTM, ANQGSEA. After removal of 6 bases from V and 6 bases from J, the junction contained 4 bases not matched to a gene. The length of the CDR3 is 12 residues. The CDR3, as DNA: TGCAGCGTCGGACAGGGCCGTCAGCCCCAGCATTTT. This encodes CSVGQGRQPQHF.

The chain recombines TRBV10-3 with TRBJ2-1, with TRBD1 identical over 7 bases. This CDR3 is built from 17 residues. V shed 0 bases and J 3 bases; nucleotides not matched to a gene: 8. Germline values: CDR1 ENHRY, CDR2 SYGVKD. The CDR3 region has the DNA TGTGCCATCAGTGAGTCGAATCGCAACAGGGGCTACAATGAGCAGTTCTTC. Translating it yields CAISESNRNRGYNEQFF.

The V call is TRBV5-1, the J call TRBJ2-5; D is uncertain. Trimming stripped 7 bases from V and 2 bases from J, with 3 bases between. The length of the CDR3 is 10 residues. Germline CDR1 and CDR2: SGHRS and YFSETQ. The CDR3 here is CASYQETQYF. CDR3 DNA: TGCGCCAGCTATCAAGAGACCCAGTACTTC.

The CDR3 is CASSLLIREVPGEQFF. The CDR3 nucleotides read TGTGCCAGCAGTTTATTGATACGGGAGGTCCCGGGCGAGCAGTTCTTC. The chain carries TRBV28 and TRBJ2-1; 7 nucleotides match TRBD2. The CDR3 sequence is 16 residues long. Per the germline V gene, CDR1 is MDHEN and CDR2 is SYDVKM. After removal of 1 base from V and 10 bases from J, the junction contained 13 bases not matched to a gene.

The genes are TRBV5-1 and TRBJ2-2, with 8 bases fitting TRBD1. Germline CDR1 SGHRS, CDR2 YFSETQ. The CDR3 extends over 18 amino acids. Germline trimming cut 0 bases from V and 4 bases from J; bases unmatched to any gene: 11. The CDR3, as DNA: TGCGCCAGCAGCTTGGACTTCGGCTGGCAGGGGGCCACCGGGGAGCTGTTTTTT. Its protein product is CASSLDFGWQGATGELFF.

The chain joins TRBV29-1 to TRBJ2-5; no clear D gene. The V end was cut by 6 bases, the J end by 0 bases, with 8 bases between. Germline-derived CDR1 and CDR2 are SQVTM and ANQGSEA. The CDR3 length is 12 residues. The CDR3: CSVQMYQETQYF. The CDR3 nucleotides read TGCAGCGTGCAGATGTACCAAGAGACCCAGTACTTC.

This clone was counted a few times. CDR3 in amino acids: CASSLGRSYEQYF. The CDR3 DNA reads TGTGCCAGCAGTTTGGGCAGATCCTACGAGCAGTACTTC. The V and J genes are TRBV28 and TRBJ2-7; D ambiguous. CDR1 and CDR2 (germline): MDHEN, SYDVKM. The V gene lost 3 bases and the J gene lost 1 base, with 7 bases spanning the gap. CDR3 length: 13 amino acids.

This chain joins TRBV5-5 and TRBJ2-3; TRBD2 matches at 11 bases. Germline V lookup: CDR1 SGHKS, CDR2 YYEKEE (reference sequence). J was trimmed by 6 bases and V by 1 base; bases with no gene match: 4. The CDR3 contains 15 residues. CDR3 sequence: CASSLSPSGRDTQYF. The CDR3 nucleotides are TGTGCCAGCAGCTTGAGCCCTAGCGGGAGGGATACGCAGTATTTT.

The chain uses TRBV7-2 and TRBJ2-5; 8 bases fit TRBD2. There are 14 residues in the CDR3. V lost 1 base and J lost 3; bases outside the gene matches: 1. The V gene's germline CDR1 is SGHTA and CDR2 FQGNSA. The chain's CDR3 is CASSLVGLEETQYF. CDR3 nucleotide sequence: TGTGCCAGCAGCTTAGTGGGACTAGAAGAGACCCAGTACTTC.

The rearrangement uses TRBV28 and TRBJ2-1, with 7 bases identical to TRBD2. Germline CDR1 and CDR2: MDHEN and SYDVKM. This CDR3 spans 16 amino acids. Trimming cost V 4 bases and J 3 bases; bases outside gene matches: 9. CDR3 coding DNA: TGTGCCAGCAGTTCCGGCGGACTAGTTTTCTACAATGAGCAGTTCTTC. The encoded protein is CASSSGGLVFYNEQFF.

This clone was seen only a few times. The CDR3 sequence is CASSQGRGQSYEQYF. The CDR3, as DNA: TGTGCCAGCAGCCAAGGGAGGGGGCAGTCCTACGAGCAGTACTTC. This chain links TRBV4-2 with TRBJ2-7; weak D call: TRBD1 (7 bases). The germline V gene encodes CDR1 LGHNA and CDR2 YNFKEQ. The CDR3 has 15 amino acids. Trimming stripped 1 base from V and 1 base from J, with 11 bases between.

J is TRBJ2-7 and V is TRBV4-1; 13 bases line up with TRBD2. Germline values: CDR1 MGHRA, CDR2 YSYEKL. The CDR3 sequence is 18 residues long. J lost 5 bases, V lost 3 bases, and 13 bases had no gene match. The DNA of the CDR3 is TGCGCCAGCAGCCAGATCCCAACTAGCGGGAGGGTTAACGACGAGCAGTACTTC. Translated, it gives CASSQIPTSGRVNDEQYF.

The chain combines TRBV27 with TRBJ2-1; 11 bases agree with TRBD2. The V gene's germline CDR1 is MNHEY and CDR2 SMNVEV (reference sequence). V was clipped by 4 bases and J by 6 bases; unmatched bases: 17. The CDR3 has 19 amino acids. The CDR3 bases are TGTGCCAGCAGTTCCCTCTTACTAGCGGGAGACTCGGGGCGCAATGAGCAGTTCTTC. Its translation is CASSSLLLAGDSGRNEQFF.

The genes are TRBV7-8 and TRBJ2-3; 7 nucleotides match TRBD1. Germline assignment: CDR1 SGHVS and CDR2 FQNEAQ. With 5 bases clipped from V and 6 bases from J, the junction kept 11 bases outside the gene matches. The CDR3 length is 15 residues. The CDR3, as DNA: TGTGCCAGCAGCCAAACAAACCTACAGGGGGATACGCAGTATTTT. This translates into CASSQTNLQGDTQYF.

This chain uses TRBV15 with TRBJ2-7, with D possibly TRBD1 on 6 matching bases. This CDR3 has 15 residues. Germline V CDR1 and CDR2: LNHNV, YYDKDF (reference sequence). The germline V and J ends were trimmed by 5 bases and 3 bases, with 17 bases remaining between them. As DNA, the CDR3 is TGTGCCACCAGCCGAGGGGGTAGGGGCCTCTACGAGCAGTACTTC. Residues: CATSRGGRGLYEQYF.